The clone carrying this T cell receptor beta chain was detected only a few times. HTBI primers from iRepertoire and Arm-PCR of CDR3 regions yielded the TCR beta libraries. MiXCR was run by TCRdb on the multiplex PCR reads, yielding one entry per CDR3 protein. This table holds fewer than 550,000 distinct CDR3 sequences, over 15% found once. V gave up 1 base and J gave up 7 bases, with 11 bases separating them. Per the germline V gene, CDR1 is SGHRS and CDR2 is YFSETQ. The CDR3 is made up of 14 amino acids. As for time point: newly diagnosed GD, antithyroid drugs for less than 3 months. Researchers made the TCR library from RNA that was extracted from PBMCs. This sample stems from a study of regulatory T cells in long-lasting Graves disease. On the study more broadly: Antithyroid drug exposure in newly diagnosed Graves' patients had lasted under 3 months.

The same specimen was also included in a second study, on T cells in Graves' hyperthyroidism and ophthalmopathy.

Specimen: peripheral blood mononuclear cells (PBMCs), collected at new diagnosis, from a patient treated with antithyroid drugs. The clonotype originates from a woman between 18 and 29 years old with Graves disease. The chain combines TRBV5-1 with TRBJ1-4; possibly TRBD1 for D (6 bases). The DNA of the CDR3 is TGCGCCAGCAGCTTGCGGGGGGCGCCTGAAAAACTGTTTTTT. Protein sequence: CASSLRGAPEKLFF. The full variable domain, rest sourced from reference TRBV5-1 and TRBJ1-4, is KAGVTQTPRYLIKTRGQQVTLSCSPISGHRSVSWYQQTPGQGLQFLFEYFSETQRNKGNFPGRFSGRQFSNSRSEMNVSTLELGDSALYLCASSLRGAPEKLFFGSGTQLSVL.